This T cell receptor (beta chain) was found in a study of blood T cells in healthy people across ages. Approximately 9.4 milliliters was the volume of peripheral blood drawn from each donor. CDR3 length: 14 amino acids. The V gene's germline CDR1 is SEHNR and CDR2 FQNEAQ (reference sequence). J lost 11 bases, V lost 4 bases, and 9 bases had no gene match. The use of a sample-barcoded 5' primer and a J-beta primer mix characterized a second PCR of about 7 to 12 cycles. MiXCR, applied by TCRdb to the 5' RACE reads, yields one record per CDR3 protein. Of about 380,000 distinct CDR3 sequences in the sample, 45% to 60% are singletons; the top ten hold around 49%.

This TCR was sampled from a man between 60 and 70 years old in good health. The chain is built from TRBV7-9 and TRBJ1-1; TRBD1 matches 11 bases. The sequenced sample consisted of blood. The CDR3 coding sequence is TGTGCCAGCAGCTCAAGGACAGGGGGCGAGGTTGCTTTCTTT. Amino acid sequence: CASSSRTGGEVAFF. The full variable domain, rest sourced from reference TRBV7-9 and TRBJ1-1, is DTGVSQNPRHKITKRGQNVTFRCDPISEHNRLYWYRQTLGQGPEFLTYFQNEAQLEKSRLLSDRFSAERPKGSFSTLEIQRTEQGDSAMYLCASSSRTGGEVAFFGQGTRLTVV.